The 20 T cell receptor beta chains given below trace back to one sample, sequenced in a study of neoadjuvant anti-PD-1 for oral cavity cancer. Sequenced by immunoSEQ multiplex PCR; TCRdb stores in-frame clones only, minus some. This sample yields over 11,000 clones, of which roughly two thirds are seen a single time; about 3.1% belongs to the top ten. The input for sequencing was PBMCs, taken before nivolumab (anti-PD-1) treatment. These receptors all stem from a person aged 40-85 years with oral cavity squamous cell carcinoma.

The chain has TRBV6-1 and TRBJ1-3; D may be TRBD1 (6 bases). This CDR3 has 14 amino acids. V dropped 7 bases and J dropped 4 bases, with 14 bases sitting between them. CDR1 is MNHNS and CDR2 is SASEGT in the germline V gene. The CDR3 bases are TGTGCCAGCATTCTGACAGGCCAAGGAAACACCATATATTTT. The encoded protein is CASILTGQGNTIYF.

The chain has TRBV6-1 and TRBJ1-5; TRBD1 matches at 7 bases. V lost 2 bases, J lost 6 bases, and 7 bases stayed unmatched. Germline loops: CDR1 MNHNS, CDR2 SASEGT. The CDR3 is 15 amino acids. CDR3 nucleotides: TGTGCCAGCAGTGAATTCGACAGGGCCCCTCAGCCCCAGCATTTT. It codes for CASSEFDRAPQPQHF.

This clone appeared a few times. The chain couples TRBV27 to TRBJ2-4; D is possibly TRBD2 (5 bases). V lost 1 base to trimming and J lost 5 bases, with 15 bases between them. The CDR3 contains 16 residues. Germline-derived CDR1 and CDR2 are MNHEY and SMNVEV (reference sequence). CDR3 sequence reads: CASSLWGVGSQNIQYF. CDR3 coding DNA: TGTGCCAGCAGTTTATGGGGAGTGGGTTCCCAAAACATTCAGTACTTC.

The V call is TRBV21-1, the J call TRBJ2-7; no check of the table's D call, TRBD2, against the DNA was made. TRBV21-1 is deemed a pseudogene. The CDR3 runs to 13 residues. The CDR3 region has the DNA TGTGCCAGCAGCAACCGGGGAGGGTCCGAGCAGTACTTC. It specifies CASSNRGGSEQYF.

This clone was counted once. The chain uses TRBV11-2 and TRBJ2-1, with 7 bases that match TRBD2. CDR3 length equals 16 residues. The trim removed 0 bases at V and 1 base at J, leaving 3 bases unmatched. Germline lookup yields CDR1 SGHAT and CDR2 FQNNGV. CDR3 bases: TGTGCCAGCAGCTTAGAAGGTAGCGGGTCCTACAATGAGCAGTTCTTC. It specifies CASSLEGSGSYNEQFF.

This sequence joins TRBV7-3 and TRBJ2-3; TRBD2 might be the D (6 bases). Trimming pared 5 bases from V and 3 bases from J, leaving 15 bases between. This CDR3 comprises 15 residues. Germline values: CDR1 SGHTA, CDR2 FQGTGA. The chain's CDR3 is CASSVAVSGTDTQYF. The CDR3 DNA reads TGTGCCAGCAGCGTAGCGGTCAGCGGTACAGATACGCAGTATTTT.

V is TRBV4-1 and J is TRBJ2-1, with D unclear. Germline CDR1 reads MGHRA; CDR2 reads YSYEKL. This CDR3 contains 13 residues. V gave up 3 bases and J gave up 7 bases, with 10 bases separating them. CDR3 sequence reads: CASSHSTDNEQFF. The CDR3 DNA sequence: TGCGCCAGCAGCCATTCGACGGATAATGAGCAGTTCTTC.

The chain employs TRBV7-3 and TRBJ2-3; D remains unclear. CDR3 length: 15 residues. V was clipped by 1 base and J by 2 bases, with 10 bases between them. The germline V gene has CDR1 SGHTA and CDR2 FQGTGA. This CDR3 is CASSLMAAPTDTQYF. DNA of the CDR3: TGTGCCAGCAGCTTAATGGCCGCCCCCACAGATACGCAGTATTTT.

J is TRBJ1-5 and V is TRBV4-2; 7 positions match TRBD1. Germline V gene lookup returns CDR1 LGHNA and CDR2 YNFKEQ. The V segment lost 0 bases and the J segment 5 bases; nucleotides outside the gene matches: 10. The CDR3 length is 17 residues. CDR3 DNA sequence: TGTGCCAGCAGCCAAGATCTGGTAACAGGGGCCTATCAGCCCCAGCATTTT. Its protein product is CASSQDLVTGAYQPQHF.

CDR3: CASSLDPGQGNEQYF. The DNA of the CDR3 is TGCGCCAGCAGCTTGGACCCAGGACAGGGGAACGAGCAGTACTTC. The chain carries TRBV5-1 and TRBJ2-7; TRBD1 aligns across 9 bases. Germline CDR1 reads SGHRS; CDR2 reads YFSETQ. The CDR3 is made up of 15 amino acids. V shed 0 bases, J shed 5 bases, and the junction held 6 bases outside the gene matches.

This clone occurred a few times. This sequence joins TRBV14 and TRBJ2-7; no firm D call. V lost 6 bases, J lost 3 bases, and 18 bases lay in between. Germline V gene data show CDR1 as SGHDN and CDR2 as FVKESK. CDR3 length equals 15 residues. This chain's CDR3 is CASRRESTPYYEQYF. CDR3 sequence (DNA): TGTGCCAGCAGAAGAGAGTCAACCCCTTACTACGAGCAGTACTTC.

DNA of the CDR3: TGCGCCAGCAGACAAAGACAAAGCAATGAGCAGTTCTTC. Translating gives CASRQRQSNEQFF. The chain combines TRBV4-1 with TRBJ2-1; D gene ambiguous. Germline V CDR1 and CDR2: MGHRA, YSYEKL. V lost 6 bases to trimming and J lost 6 bases, with 12 bases between them. CDR3 length equals 13 residues.

The V and J genes are TRBV7-8 and TRBJ2-3; TRBD2 agrees at 9 bases. CDR3 length: 20 residues. The germline CDR1 and CDR2 sequences are SGHVS and FQNEAQ. V was pared by 3 bases and J by 0 bases, with 16 bases of the junction left unmatched. Here the CDR3 reads CASSLDVLAGIPSSTDTQYF. For the CDR3, the DNA is TGTGCCAGCAGCTTGGACGTACTAGCGGGCATCCCCTCTAGCACAGATACGCAGTATTTT.

This sequence joins TRBV10-3 and TRBJ2-3; D is tentatively TRBD1 or TRBD2 (6 bases each). Germline CDR1 is ENHRY and CDR2 is SYGVKD. V lost 7 bases and J 3 bases, leaving 17 bases between the germline ends. This CDR3 has 15 residues. The CDR3 DNA follows: TGTGCCATCATGGGGGGCCCAGGGTTGACAGATACGCAGTATTTT. Translating gives CAIMGGPGLTDTQYF.

J is TRBJ2-7 and V is TRBV4-1, with D unresolved. CDR1 and CDR2 (germline): MGHRA, YSYEKL. The CDR3 contains 14 residues. The V and J ends lost 0 bases and 0 bases respectively, with 6 bases between them. This CDR3 is CASSQDYNSYEQYF. DNA for the CDR3: TGCGCCAGCAGCCAAGATTACAACTCCTACGAGCAGTACTTC.

This clone was seen only a few times. V is TRBV11-3 and J is TRBJ2-1, with a weak D call TRBD2 (5 bases). The CDR3 spans 13 residues. The germline gives CDR1 SGHNT, CDR2 YENEEA. V was shortened by 3 bases and J by 5 bases, with 8 bases between the two germline ends. Here the CDR3 reads CASSFRTDNEQFF. As DNA, the CDR3 is TGTGCCAGCAGCTTTAGGACTGACAATGAGCAGTTCTTC.

The J gene is TRBJ2-3, the V gene TRBV5-5, with TRBD1 identical over 7 bases. Germline lookup yields CDR1 SGHKS and CDR2 YYEKEE (reference sequence). Trimming removed 5 bases from V and 0 bases from J; junction bases left unmatched: 12. The CDR3 spans 17 residues. CDR3 sequence (DNA): TGTGCCAGCAGGCGAGCCCCTGTCAGGGGGAGCACAGATACGCAGTATTTT. It translates to CASRRAPVRGSTDTQYF.

This chain uses TRBV10-2 with TRBJ1-1; 7 bases match TRBD1. The CDR3 sequence is 15 residues long. The V gene's germline CDR1 is WSHSY and CDR2 SAAADI. J lost 1 base, V lost 9 bases, and 11 bases had no gene match. This CDR3 is CARTDGTDENTEAFF. CDR3 nucleotides: TGCGCCAGAACAGACGGGACAGATGAGAACACTGAAGCTTTCTTT.

In this sample, this clone turned up a few times. The chain couples TRBV7-6 to TRBJ1-1, with 9 bases fitting TRBD1. Unmatched junction bases numbered 7, after V lost 5 bases and J lost 3 bases. CDR1 is SGHVS and CDR2 is FNYEAQ in the germline V gene. The CDR3 is 15 residues long. The CDR3 coding sequence is TGTGCCAGCAGCGCCCCCCGGACAGGGGACACTGAAGCTTTCTTT. Its protein is CASSAPRTGDTEAFF.

The rearrangement links TRBV14 to TRBJ2-1, with 11 bases that match TRBD2. The CDR3 spans 16 residues. The V gene's germline CDR1 is SGHDN and CDR2 FVKESK. The junction had 9 bases not matched to a gene; V was cut back by 7 bases and J by 4 bases. CDR3: CASTPTSGMSYNEQFF. CDR3 DNA sequence: TGTGCCAGCACCCCGACTAGCGGGATGAGTTACAATGAGCAGTTCTTC.